This T cell receptor (beta chain) is drawn from a study of OX40 agonist ivuxolimab in advanced cancers. With regard to the full study: Ivuxolimab was a fully human IgG2 agonistic monoclonal antibody targeting the costimulatory receptor OX40 (CD134). Intravenous ivuxolimab was administered to patients every 2 weeks at six dose levels: 0.01, 0.1, 0.3, 1.5, 3 and 10 mg/kg. Among the 50 to 55 dose-escalation patients, about 20 had hepatocellular carcinoma, roughly 15 melanoma, 9 renal cell carcinoma and 9 head and neck cancer. In the dose-escalation cohort, 82.7% of patients were male, and the mean age was roughly 60 years with a range of roughly 20 to 80. Patients were allowed to have had prior anti-PD-1, anti-PD-L1 or anti-CTLA-4 therapy, and approximately 40% of the dose-escalation patients had been treated with checkpoint inhibitors. Partial responses occurred in three dose-escalation patients: two with cutaneous melanoma and one with hepatocellular carcinoma. The point of sequencing TCRbeta in the periphery was to test whether ivuxolimab changed TCR sequence diversity and drove clonal T-cell expansion. The monotherapy dose-escalation portion (N of about 49 patients) of the phase I ivuxolimab trial is reported in the paper.

Genomic DNA was isolated from the sorted cells so that the TCRbeta CDR3 region could be sequenced. The immunoSEQ Assay was used for sequencing of TCRbeta CDR3 regions. This immuneACCESS table, as held by TCRdb, lists in-frame sequences with V and J called but not all clones. Of the missing ones, under half trace to an unresolved V gene in checked studies; the others have no known cause. This sample gives about 17,000 clones in total; roughly four fifths of them show up just once. Jointly, the top ten make up roughly 26% of the sample. A few counts support this clone. The antigen it recognizes is unknown. Base qualities are not at hand, and no much larger clone is one base apart. What the authors observed across the whole study: Low levels of normalized T-cell clonal expansion were also shown by some nonresponding patients. At doses of 0.1 to 3.0 mg/kg, clonal expansion of both CD4+ and CD8+ T cells in blood was seen between baseline and week 6. In partial responders in the 0.1-3.0 mg/kg groups, normalized peripheral clonal expansion was found to be among the lowest, especially among CD8+ T cells. Which antigens the clonally expanded peripheral T cells were specific for was not determined. After ivuxolimab, expanded clones were on average more numerous among CD8+ T cells than among CD4+ T cells.

The trial excluded patients who had a history of autoimmune disease or were on systemic immunosuppression. Peripheral blood for TCR sequencing was collected from all dose cohorts at baseline, on cycle 4 day 1, and on cycle 7 day 1. Samples came from an open-label, multicenter, first-in-human phase I dose-escalation trial of ivuxolimab. Adults with locally advanced or metastatic melanoma, renal cell, hepatocellular, or head and neck squamous cell carcinoma were enrolled in the trial. Before TCR sequencing, CD4+ and CD8+ T cells were separately sorted from peripheral blood. V is cut by 7 bases and J by 4 bases, and the space between the germline ends is 11 bases. Including the terminal cysteine and phenylalanine, the CDR3 comprises 13 residues. Only CDR3 DNA remains: 39 bases, in frame from the first base. From the germline V gene, CDR1 is SNHLY and CDR2 is FYNNEI.

This sequence originates from an adult with an advanced solid tumor such as melanoma, head and neck, liver or kidney cancer. Source: CD4+ or CD8+ T cells sorted from blood, taken in a trial of the OX40 agonist ivuxolimab. The chain joins TRBV2 to TRBJ1-5; the D gene cannot be resolved reliably. The CDR3: CASNGWTNQPQHF. At the DNA level, the sequence is TGTGCCAGCAACGGCTGGACGAATCAGCCCCAGCATTTT.